What follows are 23 T cell receptor beta chains derived from one specimen sequenced in a study of blood T cell repertoires in COVID-19. TCRdb keeps only in-frame clones here, not all; method: immunoSEQ multiplex PCR. The sample holds more than 200,000 clones; about 89% are singletons and the top ten take around 4%. The sample consisted of PBMCs or T cells enriched from blood (not recorded which). The receptor set was obtained from a woman aged 25-40 years who had recovered from COVID-19.

The chain is built from TRBV6-4 and TRBJ2-2; perhaps TRBD1 as D (6 bases). Germline V lookup: CDR1 MRHNA, CDR2 SNTAGT. Trimming stripped 6 bases from V and 5 bases from J, with 10 bases between. The CDR3 totals 13 residues. The CDR3 protein is CASSEQGTGELFF. CDR3 DNA sequence: TGTGCCAGCAGCGAACAGGGAACCGGGGAGCTGTTTTTT.

The chain is built from TRBV11-3 and TRBJ2-3, with 7 bases matching TRBD1. After removal of 5 bases from V and 0 bases from J, the junction contained 5 bases not matched to a gene. The CDR3 is 15 residues long. CDR1 is SGHNT and CDR2 is YENEEA in the germline V gene. Here the CDR3 reads CASSLTGRSTDTQYF. In DNA form, the CDR3 reads TGTGCCAGCAGCCTGACAGGGCGTAGCACAGATACGCAGTATTTT.

The CDR3 is CASSLEPLVANEQFF. In nucleotides, the CDR3 is TGTGCCAGCAGTTTAGAGCCACTAGTAGCCAATGAGCAGTTCTTC. The chain uses TRBV7-3 and TRBJ2-1; D might be TRBD2 (5 bases). The CDR3 is 15 residues long. Trimming removed 6 bases at V and 6 bases at J, with 18 bases between. Germline loops: CDR1 SGHTA, CDR2 FQGTGA.

This rearrangement joins TRBV9 to TRBJ2-7; 9 bases agree with TRBD2. CDR1 SGDLS and CDR2 YYNGEE come from the germline V gene. The CDR3 length is 16 residues. Trimming took 2 bases from V and 2 from J; bases not matched to a gene: 8. Here the CDR3 reads CASSVASGNNAYEQYF. The DNA for the CDR3 is TGTGCCAGCAGCGTCGCTAGCGGGAACAACGCCTACGAGCAGTACTTC. The full variable domain, rest sourced from reference TRBV9 and TRBJ2-7, is DSGVTQTPKHLITATGQRVTLRCSPRSGDLSVYWYQQSLDQGLQFLIQYYNGEERAKGNILERFSAQQFPDLHSELNLSSLELGDSALYFCASSVASGNNAYEQYFGPGTRLTVT.

CDR3 nucleotides: TGTGCCAGCAGCTTGCACGGAACAGGAGCTAACTATGGCTACACCTTC. Its translation is CASSLHGTGANYGYTF. The chain joins TRBV5-5 to TRBJ1-2, with D possibly matching TRBD1 (5 bases). Germline V gene sequence: CDR1 SGHKS, CDR2 YYEKEE (reference sequence). With 1 base removed from V and 0 bases from J, the gap between germline ends came to 13 bases. This CDR3 spans 16 amino acids.

The CDR3 loop is CASSLARTGALYGYTF. CDR3 nucleotides: TGTGCCAGCAGTTTAGCCCGGACAGGGGCCCTCTATGGCTACACCTTC. The V and J genes are TRBV28 and TRBJ1-2, with TRBD1 matching over 9 bases. Germline V gene data show CDR1 as MDHEN and CDR2 as SYDVKM. The J segment lost 4 bases and the V segment lost 2 bases, leaving 8 bases of the junction unmatched. The CDR3 covers 16 residues.

The CDR3 is CASNWGDDYQPQHF. CDR3 bases: TGTGCCAGCAATTGGGGGGACGATTATCAGCCCCAGCATTTT. The J gene is TRBJ1-5, the V gene TRBV28, with a weak D call TRBD1 (5 bases). There are 14 residues in the CDR3. Trimming shortened V by 7 bases and J by 5 bases, and 15 bases separated the two germline ends. Germline loops: CDR1 MDHEN, CDR2 SYDVKM. The full variable domain, in which reference TRBV28 and TRBJ1-5 provide the parts outside the CDR3, is DVKVTQSSRYLVKRTGEKVFLECVQDMDHENMFWYRQDPGLGLRLIYFSYDVKMKEKGDIPEGYSVSREKKERFSLILESASTNQTSMYLCASNWGDDYQPQHFGDGTRLSIL.

The chain is built from TRBV28 and TRBJ2-4; 8 bases align to TRBD2. The CDR3 has 12 amino acids. Germline CDR1 MDHEN, CDR2 SYDVKM. V shed 9 bases, J shed 8 bases, and the junction held 6 bases outside the gene matches. The CDR3 protein is CASKREWDIQYF. In DNA, the CDR3 is TGTGCCAGTAAGCGGGAGTGGGACATTCAGTACTTC.

The V call is TRBV6-2 or TRBV6-3, the J call TRBJ2-1; 7 bases line up with TRBD1. The V segment lost 0 bases and the J segment 10 bases; nucleotides outside the gene matches: 15. Germline V gives CDR1 MNHEY, CDR2 SVGEGT. This CDR3 has 17 amino acids. In DNA form, the CDR3 reads TGTGCCAGCAGTTACTCCTACAGGGGACGGGAACTACGGGAGCAGTTCTTC. The encoded protein is CASSYSYRGRELREQFF.

The chain has TRBV14 and TRBJ2-1; the D is unclear. Germline-derived CDR1 and CDR2 are SGHDN and FVKESK. The CDR3 loop spans 12 amino acids. V lost 4 bases and J 8 bases, leaving 9 bases between the germline ends. The CDR3 region is CASSPQMHEQFF. In nucleotides, the CDR3 is TGTGCCAGCAGCCCCCAGATGCATGAGCAGTTCTTC.

The chain links TRBV27 to TRBJ1-1, with D possibly TRBD1 on 5 matching bases. Trimming removed 4 bases from V and 5 bases from J, with 14 bases in between. CDR3 length: 14 amino acids. Per germline, CDR1 MNHEY and CDR2 SMNVEV (reference sequence). As DNA, the CDR3 is TGTGCCAGCAGTTGGTTGGACAAGGGGACTGAAGCTTTCTTT. It codes for CASSWLDKGTEAFF.

This clone was counted once. V usage is TRBV10-3 and J usage is TRBJ2-7, with 12 bases fitting TRBD2. This CDR3 is 19 amino acids long. The V and J ends lost 6 bases and 1 base, in that order; junction bases with no gene match: 16. Germline values: CDR1 ENHRY, CDR2 SYGVKD. CDR3 amino acids: CAISPRRGLLAGGSYEQYF. The CDR3 DNA follows: TGTGCCATCAGCCCAAGGAGGGGTTTACTAGCGGGAGGTTCCTACGAGCAGTACTTC.

V gene TRBV18 combines with J gene TRBJ1-1, with TRBD1 matching 7 bases. CDR1 is KGHSH, CDR2 LQKENI, per germline. The CDR3 sequence is 15 residues long. V lost 0 bases, J lost 5 bases, and 6 bases stayed unmatched. The CDR3 region has the DNA TGTGCCAGCTCACCACCGTCGCAGGGGGAGACTGAAGCTTTCTTT. Protein product: CASSPPSQGETEAFF.

This clone was seen a single time. V and J are TRBV18 and TRBJ2-7; 8 bases are shared with TRBD2. CDR1 and CDR2 (germline): KGHSH, LQKENI. This CDR3 has 15 amino acids. Germline trimming cut 1 base from V and 1 base from J; bases unmatched to any gene: 3. CDR3 DNA: TGTGCCAGCTCACCACTCCCTAGCGGGTCCTACGAGCAGTACTTC. This gives the protein CASSPLPSGSYEQYF. The variable domain in full, completed from reference TRBV18 and TRBJ2-7, reads NAGVMQNPRHLVRRRGQEARLRCSPMKGHSHVYWYRQLPEEGLKFMVYLQKENIIDESGMPKERFSAEFPKEGPSILRIQQVVRGDSAAYFCASSPLPSGSYEQYFGPGTRLTVT.

This chain connects TRBV3-1 (or the pseudogene TRBV3-2) to TRBJ1-2; D is undetermined. Trimming stripped 5 bases from V and 8 bases from J, with 15 bases between. The germline V gene has CDR1 LGHDT and CDR2 YNNKEL (reference sequence). The CDR3 extends over 13 amino acids. CDR3 sequence (DNA): TGTGCCAGCAGCTCCTGGGATGAGGGAGGCTACACCTTC. This translates into CASSSWDEGGYTF.

This clone occurred once. The J gene is TRBJ2-1, the V gene TRBV28; D perhaps matches TRBD2 (5 bases). Between the trimmed V and J ends, which lost 4 bases and 4 bases, there was a span of 17 bases. The CDR3 sequence is 16 residues long. Germline CDR1 reads MDHEN; CDR2 reads SYDVKM. DNA of the CDR3: TGTGCCAGCAGTTCCCGGACCCTTGAGGGATACAATGAGCAGTTCTTC. This sequence encodes CASSSRTLEGYNEQFF.

The V call is TRBV7-2, the J call TRBJ2-7, with 8 nucleotides matching TRBD2. V lost 4 bases to trimming and J lost 2 bases; unmatched junction nucleotides: 7. Per the germline V gene, CDR1 is SGHTA and CDR2 is FQGNSA. The CDR3 is made up of 15 amino acids. CDR3 in DNA: TGTGCCAGCAGCTCTCTAGCGGGCACGGCCTACGAGCAGTACTTC. The encoded protein is CASSSLAGTAYEQYF.

CDR3 protein: CASSLAKGDGYTF. The DNA of the CDR3 is TGCGCCAGCAGCTTGGCCAAGGGGGATGGCTACACCTTC. J is TRBJ1-2 and V is TRBV5-1; TRBD1 is a possible D gene (6 bases). The germline gives CDR1 SGHRS, CDR2 YFSETQ. The CDR3 totals 13 residues. Trimming stripped 0 bases from V and 6 bases from J, with 9 bases between. Full variable domain (missing parts from reference TRBV5-1 and TRBJ1-2): KAGVTQTPRYLIKTRGQQVTLSCSPISGHRSVSWYQQTPGQGLQFLFEYFSETQRNKGNFPGRFSGRQFSNSRSEMNVSTLELGDSALYLCASSLAKGDGYTFGSGTRLTVV.

This chain connects TRBV30 to TRBJ1-1; D remains unclear. CDR3 length equals 13 residues. V was trimmed by 4 bases and J by 3 bases, leaving 12 bases between them. CDR1 is GTSNPN and CDR2 is SVGIG in the germline V gene (reference sequence). CDR3 sequence: CAWTGYRYTEAFF. CDR3 nucleotides: TGTGCCTGGACCGGGTATCGGTACACTGAAGCTTTCTTT. The variable domain in full, with the rest retrieved from reference TRBV30 and TRBJ1-1, is SQTIHQWPATLVQPVGSPLSLECTVEGTSNPNLYWYRQAAGRGLQLLFYSVGIGQISSEVPQNLSASRPQDRQFILSSKKLLLSDSGFYLCAWTGYRYTEAFFGQGTRLTVV.

V usage is TRBV3-1 (or the pseudogene TRBV3-2) and J usage is TRBJ1-1; D is unclear. Germline lookup yields CDR1 LGHDT and CDR2 YNNKEL (reference sequence). This CDR3 has 16 amino acids. V lost 1 base to trimming and J lost 4 bases, with 16 bases between them. The CDR3 coding sequence is TGTGCCAGCAGCCAAGCCCCGGCGGGCCCCGGCACTGAAGCTTTCTTT. It codes for CASSQAPAGPGTEAFF.

The chain is built from TRBV6-2 or TRBV6-3 and TRBJ1-1; D unresolved. This CDR3 is 19 amino acids long. CDR1 is MNHEY, CDR2 SVGEGT, per germline. The V end was cut by 2 bases, the J end by 0 bases, with 22 bases between. CDR3 nucleotides: TGTGCCAGCAGTTACCCCATAGGGTCAGGACTGCTCATGAACACTGAAGCTTTCTTT. The encoded protein is CASSYPIGSGLLMNTEAFF.

The rearrangement joins TRBV6-5 to TRBJ2-7, with 7 nucleotides matching TRBD1. Looked up from germline, CDR1 is MNHEY and CDR2 is SVGAGI. The CDR3 is 15 residues long. J gave up 0 bases and V 6 bases, and 8 bases lay outside the gene matches. CDR3 loop: CASRETGRSSYEQYF. The CDR3 DNA follows: TGTGCCAGCAGAGAGACAGGGCGTAGCTCCTACGAGCAGTACTTC.

This chain links TRBV6-5 with TRBJ2-7; TRBD2 matches at 9 bases. In germline, CDR1 is MNHEY, CDR2 SVGAGI. The trim removed 0 bases at V and 5 bases at J, leaving 8 bases unmatched. The CDR3 runs to 16 residues. Here the CDR3 DNA reads TGTGCCAGCAGTTACTCTCGGAGCCTAGCGGGAAACGAGCAGTACTTC. It translates to CASSYSRSLAGNEQYF.